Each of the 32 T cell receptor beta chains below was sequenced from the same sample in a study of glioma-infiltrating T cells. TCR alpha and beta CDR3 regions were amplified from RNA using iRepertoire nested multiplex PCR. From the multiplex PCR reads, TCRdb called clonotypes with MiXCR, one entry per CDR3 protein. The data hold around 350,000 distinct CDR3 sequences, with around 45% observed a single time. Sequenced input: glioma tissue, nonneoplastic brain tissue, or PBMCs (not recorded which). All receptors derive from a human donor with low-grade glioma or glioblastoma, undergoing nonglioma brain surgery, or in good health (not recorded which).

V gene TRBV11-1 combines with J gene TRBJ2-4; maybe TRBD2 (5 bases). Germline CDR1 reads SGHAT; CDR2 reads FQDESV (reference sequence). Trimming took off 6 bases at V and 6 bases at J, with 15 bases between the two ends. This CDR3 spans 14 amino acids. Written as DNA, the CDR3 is TGTGCCAGCAGTCCAGCGGTCAGCGGAAACATTCAGTACTTC. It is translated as CASSPAVSGNIQYF.

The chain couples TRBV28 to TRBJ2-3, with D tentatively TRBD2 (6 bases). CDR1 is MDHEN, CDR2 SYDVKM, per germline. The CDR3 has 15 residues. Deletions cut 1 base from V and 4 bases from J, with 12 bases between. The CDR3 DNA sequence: TGTGCCAGCAGTTTATCGGGAGAGCGGTCAGATACGCAGTATTTT. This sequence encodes CASSLSGERSDTQYF.

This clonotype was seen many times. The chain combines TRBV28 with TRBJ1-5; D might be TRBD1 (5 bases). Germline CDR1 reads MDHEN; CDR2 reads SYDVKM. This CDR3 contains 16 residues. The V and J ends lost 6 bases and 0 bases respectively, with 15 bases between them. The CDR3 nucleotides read TGTGCCAGCAGCCTTCCGAGGGGACTTAGCAATCAGCCCCAGCATTTT. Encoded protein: CASSLPRGLSNQPQHF.

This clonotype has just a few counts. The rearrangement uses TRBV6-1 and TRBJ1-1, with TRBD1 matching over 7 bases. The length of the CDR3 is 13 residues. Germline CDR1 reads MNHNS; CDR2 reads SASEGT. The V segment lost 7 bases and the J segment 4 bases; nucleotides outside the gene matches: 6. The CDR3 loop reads CASKRQGGTEAFF. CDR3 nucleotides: TGTGCCAGCAAAAGACAGGGAGGCACTGAAGCTTTCTTT.

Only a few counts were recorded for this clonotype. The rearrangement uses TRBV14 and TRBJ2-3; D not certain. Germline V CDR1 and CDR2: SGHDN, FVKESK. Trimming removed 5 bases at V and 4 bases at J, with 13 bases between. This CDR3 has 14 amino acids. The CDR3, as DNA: TGTGCCAGCAGCTCGACCCCCGCAGCAGATACGCAGTATTTT. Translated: CASSSTPAADTQYF. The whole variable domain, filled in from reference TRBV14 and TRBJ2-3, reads EAGVTQFPSHSVIEKGQTVTLRCDPISGHDNLYWYRRVMGKEIKFLLHFVKESKQDESGMPNNRFLAERTGGTYSTLKVQPAELEDSGVYFCASSSTPAADTQYFGPGTRLTVL.

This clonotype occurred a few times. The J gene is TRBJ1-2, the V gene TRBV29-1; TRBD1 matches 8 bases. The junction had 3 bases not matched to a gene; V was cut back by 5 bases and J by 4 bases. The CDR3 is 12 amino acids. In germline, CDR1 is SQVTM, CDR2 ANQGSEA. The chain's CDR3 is CSVHGTGYGYTF. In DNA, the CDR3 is TGCAGCGTTCATGGGACAGGCTATGGCTACACCTTC.

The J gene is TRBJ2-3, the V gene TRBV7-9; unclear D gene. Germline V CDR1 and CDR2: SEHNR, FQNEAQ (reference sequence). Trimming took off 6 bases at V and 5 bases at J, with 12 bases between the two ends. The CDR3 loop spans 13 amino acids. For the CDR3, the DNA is TGTGCCAGCAGACCACCCAACGGAGATACGCAGTATTTT. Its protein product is CASRPPNGDTQYF. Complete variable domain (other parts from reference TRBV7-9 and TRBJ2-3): DTGVSQNPRHKITKRGQNVTFRCDPISEHNRLYWYRQTLGQGPEFLTYFQNEAQLEKSRLLSDRFSAERPKGSFSTLEIQRTEQGDSAMYLCASRPPNGDTQYFGPGTRLTVL.

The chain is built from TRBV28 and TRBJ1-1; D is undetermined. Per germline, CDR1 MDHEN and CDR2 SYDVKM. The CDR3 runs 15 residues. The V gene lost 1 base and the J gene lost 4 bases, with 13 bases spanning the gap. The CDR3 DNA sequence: TGTGCCAGCAGTTTATCTCCGGCGGCGGGCACTGAAGCTTTCTTT. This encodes CASSLSPAAGTEAFF.

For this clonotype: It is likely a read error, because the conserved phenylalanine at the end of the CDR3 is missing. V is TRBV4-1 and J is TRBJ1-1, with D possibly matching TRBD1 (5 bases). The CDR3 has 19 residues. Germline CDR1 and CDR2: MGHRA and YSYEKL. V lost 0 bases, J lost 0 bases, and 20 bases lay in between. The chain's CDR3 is CASSQEGTGQNSMNTEAFL. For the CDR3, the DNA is TGCGCCAGCAGCCAAGAAGGCACAGGACAAAACTCGATGAACACTGAAGCTTTCCTT.

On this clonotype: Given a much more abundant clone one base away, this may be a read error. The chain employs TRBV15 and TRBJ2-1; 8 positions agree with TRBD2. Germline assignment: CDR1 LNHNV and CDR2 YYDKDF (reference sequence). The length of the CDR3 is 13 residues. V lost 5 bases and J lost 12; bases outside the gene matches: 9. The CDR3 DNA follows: TGTGCCACCAGCGGACTAGCACCCCCAGGGCAGTTCTTC. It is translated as CATSGLAPPGQFF.

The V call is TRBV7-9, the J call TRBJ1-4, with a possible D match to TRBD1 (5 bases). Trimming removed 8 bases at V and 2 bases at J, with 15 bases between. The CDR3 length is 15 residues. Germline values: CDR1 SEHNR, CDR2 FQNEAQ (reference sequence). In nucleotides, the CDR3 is TGTGCCAGCCCTCTAACGCGGGACACTAATGAAAAACTGTTTTTT. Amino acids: CASPLTRDTNEKLFF.

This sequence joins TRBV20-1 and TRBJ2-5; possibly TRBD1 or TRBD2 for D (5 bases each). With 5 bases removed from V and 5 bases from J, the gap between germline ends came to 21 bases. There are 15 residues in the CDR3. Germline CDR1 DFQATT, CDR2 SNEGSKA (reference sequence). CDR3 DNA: TGCAGTGCTGGGGCTTGGGACCCACGTAGTGAGACCCAGTACTTC. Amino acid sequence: CSAGAWDPRSETQYF.

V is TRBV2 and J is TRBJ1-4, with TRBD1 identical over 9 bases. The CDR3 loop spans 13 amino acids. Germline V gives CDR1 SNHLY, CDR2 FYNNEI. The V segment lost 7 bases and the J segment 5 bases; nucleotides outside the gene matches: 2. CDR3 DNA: TGTGCCAGCAACAGGGGGCGGAATGAAAAACTGTTTTTT. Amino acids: CASNRGRNEKLFF. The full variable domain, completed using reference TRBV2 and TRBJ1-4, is EPEVTQTPSHQVTQMGQEVILRCVPISNHLYFYWYRQILGQKVEFLVSFYNNEISEKSEIFDDQFSVERPDGSNFTLKIRSTKLEDSAMYFCASNRGRNEKLFFGSGTQLSVL.

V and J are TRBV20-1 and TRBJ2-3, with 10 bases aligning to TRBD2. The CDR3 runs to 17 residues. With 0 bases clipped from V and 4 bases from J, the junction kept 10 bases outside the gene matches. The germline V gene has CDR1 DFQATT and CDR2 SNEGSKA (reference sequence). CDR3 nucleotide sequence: TGCAGTGCTAGAGATCGGCTCCTAGCGGGAGTGGCAGATACGCAGTATTTT. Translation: CSARDRLLAGVADTQYF.

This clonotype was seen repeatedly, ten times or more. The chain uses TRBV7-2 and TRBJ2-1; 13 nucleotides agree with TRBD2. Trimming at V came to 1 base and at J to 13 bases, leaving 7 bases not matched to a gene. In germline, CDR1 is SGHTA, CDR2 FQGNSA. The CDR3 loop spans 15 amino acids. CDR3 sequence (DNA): TGTGCCAGCAGCTTAGGTGGACTAGCGGGAGATATTCAGTTCTTC. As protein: CASSLGGLAGDIQFF.

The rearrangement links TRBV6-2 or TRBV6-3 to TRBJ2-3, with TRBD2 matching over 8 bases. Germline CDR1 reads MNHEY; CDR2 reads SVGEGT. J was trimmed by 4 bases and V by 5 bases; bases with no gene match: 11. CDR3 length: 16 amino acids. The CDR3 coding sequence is TGTGCCAGCAGTGAACGCCCCAGCGGGAGCGCAGATACGCAGTATTTT. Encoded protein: CASSERPSGSADTQYF.

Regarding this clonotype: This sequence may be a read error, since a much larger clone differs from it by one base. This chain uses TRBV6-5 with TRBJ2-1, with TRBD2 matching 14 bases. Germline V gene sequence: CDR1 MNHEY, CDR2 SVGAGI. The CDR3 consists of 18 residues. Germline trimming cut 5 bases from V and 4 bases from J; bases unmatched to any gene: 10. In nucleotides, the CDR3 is TGTGCCAGCAGTAATCCGGGACTAGCGGGAGTGCCGTACAATGAGCAGTTCTTC. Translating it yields CASSNPGLAGVPYNEQFF.

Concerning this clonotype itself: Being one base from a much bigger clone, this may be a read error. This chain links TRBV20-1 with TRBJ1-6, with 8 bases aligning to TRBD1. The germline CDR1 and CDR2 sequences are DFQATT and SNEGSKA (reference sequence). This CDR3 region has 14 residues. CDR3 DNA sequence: TGCAGTGCTGATCGGACAGGGAATAATCCACCCCTCCACTTT. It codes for CSADRTGNNPPLHF.

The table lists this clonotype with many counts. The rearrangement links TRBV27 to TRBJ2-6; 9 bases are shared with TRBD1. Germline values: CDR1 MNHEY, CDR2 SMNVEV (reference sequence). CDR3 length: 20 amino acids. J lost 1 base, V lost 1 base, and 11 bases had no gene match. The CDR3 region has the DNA TGTGCCAGCAGTTTATTTGCTCACGGGACAGGGAATTCTGGGGCCAACGTCCTGACTTTC. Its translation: CASSLFAHGTGNSGANVLTF.

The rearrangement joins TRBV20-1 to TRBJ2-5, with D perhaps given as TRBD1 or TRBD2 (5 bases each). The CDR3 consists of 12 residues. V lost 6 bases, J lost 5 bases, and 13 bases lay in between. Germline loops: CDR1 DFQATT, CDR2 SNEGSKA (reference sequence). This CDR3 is CSADVGAETQYF. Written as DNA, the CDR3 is TGCAGTGCCGACGTCGGGGCCGAGACCCAGTACTTC.

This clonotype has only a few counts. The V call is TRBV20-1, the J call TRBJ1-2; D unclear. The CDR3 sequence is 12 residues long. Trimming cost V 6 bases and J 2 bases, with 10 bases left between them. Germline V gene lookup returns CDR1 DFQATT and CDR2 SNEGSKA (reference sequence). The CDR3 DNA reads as TGCAGTGCCCGTAGCGGGAACTATGGCTACACCTTC. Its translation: CSARSGNYGYTF.

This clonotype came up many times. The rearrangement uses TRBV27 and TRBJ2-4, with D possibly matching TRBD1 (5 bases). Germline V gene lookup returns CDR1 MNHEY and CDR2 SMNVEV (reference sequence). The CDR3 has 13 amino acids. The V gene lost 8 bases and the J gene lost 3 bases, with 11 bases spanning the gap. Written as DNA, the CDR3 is TGTGCCAGCGCTCAGGGATACAAAAACATTCAGTACTTC. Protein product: CASAQGYKNIQYF.

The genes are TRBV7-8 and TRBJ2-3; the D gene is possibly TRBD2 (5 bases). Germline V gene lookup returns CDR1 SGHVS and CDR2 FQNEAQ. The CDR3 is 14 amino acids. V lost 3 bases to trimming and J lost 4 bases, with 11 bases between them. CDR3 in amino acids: CASSLGVHPDTQYF. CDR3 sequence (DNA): TGTGCCAGCAGCTTGGGAGTCCACCCAGATACGCAGTATTTT.

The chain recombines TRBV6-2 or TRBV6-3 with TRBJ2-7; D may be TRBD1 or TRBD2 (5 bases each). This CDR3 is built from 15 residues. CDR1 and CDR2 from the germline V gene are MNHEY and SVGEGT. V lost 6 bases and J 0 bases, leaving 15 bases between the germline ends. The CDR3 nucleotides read TGTGCCAGCAGCCCTACGGGACCATTCTCCTACGAGCAGTACTTC. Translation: CASSPTGPFSYEQYF.

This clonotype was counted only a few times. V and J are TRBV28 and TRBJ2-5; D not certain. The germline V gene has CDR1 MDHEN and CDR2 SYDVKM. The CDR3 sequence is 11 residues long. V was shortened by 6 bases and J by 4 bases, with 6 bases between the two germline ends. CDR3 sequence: CASRDRETQYF. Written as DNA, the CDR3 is TGTGCCAGCAGGGACCGAGAGACCCAGTACTTC.

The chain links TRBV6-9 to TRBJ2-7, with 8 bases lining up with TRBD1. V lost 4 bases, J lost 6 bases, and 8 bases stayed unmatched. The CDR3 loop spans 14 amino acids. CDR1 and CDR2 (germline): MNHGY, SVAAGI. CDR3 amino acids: CASSFGQGSGEQYF. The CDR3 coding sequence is TGTGCCAGCAGTTTTGGACAGGGTTCCGGCGAGCAGTACTTC.

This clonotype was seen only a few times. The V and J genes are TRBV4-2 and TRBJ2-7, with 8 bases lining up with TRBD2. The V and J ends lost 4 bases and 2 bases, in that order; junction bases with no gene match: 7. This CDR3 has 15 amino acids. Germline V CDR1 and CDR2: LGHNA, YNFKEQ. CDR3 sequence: CASSPGVAGTYEQYF. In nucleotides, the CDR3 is TGTGCCAGCAGCCCCGGGGTAGCGGGGACCTACGAGCAGTACTTC.

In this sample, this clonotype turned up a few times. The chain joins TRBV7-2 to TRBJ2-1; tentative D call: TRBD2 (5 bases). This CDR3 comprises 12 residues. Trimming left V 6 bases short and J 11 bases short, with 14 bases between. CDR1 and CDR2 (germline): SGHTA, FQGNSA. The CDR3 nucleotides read TGTGCCAGCAGTCATAACGGGAACAAGCAGTTCTTC. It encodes CASSHNGNKQFF.

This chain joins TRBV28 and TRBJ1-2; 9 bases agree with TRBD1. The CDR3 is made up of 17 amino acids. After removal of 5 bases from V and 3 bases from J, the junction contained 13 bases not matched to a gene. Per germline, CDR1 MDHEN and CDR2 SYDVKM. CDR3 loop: CASSLNEAGQGHYGYTF. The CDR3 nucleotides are TGTGCCAGCAGTCTAAACGAAGCGGGACAGGGACACTATGGCTACACCTTC.

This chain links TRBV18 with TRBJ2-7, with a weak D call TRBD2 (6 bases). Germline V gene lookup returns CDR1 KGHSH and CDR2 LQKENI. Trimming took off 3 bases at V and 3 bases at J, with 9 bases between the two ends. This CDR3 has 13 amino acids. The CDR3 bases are TGTGCCAGCTCACCGGGGGACTTCTACGAGCAGTACTTC. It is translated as CASSPGDFYEQYF.

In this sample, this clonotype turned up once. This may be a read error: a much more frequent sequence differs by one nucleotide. The CDR3: CASNTRGQGRANEQFF. Written as DNA, the CDR3 is TGTGCCAGCAACACCCGCGGGCAGGGTAGGGCCAATGAGCAGTTCTTC. This rearrangement joins TRBV28 to TRBJ2-1; D tentatively fits TRBD1 or TRBD2 (5 bases each). V lost 7 bases, J lost 6 bases, and 22 bases lay in between. The CDR3 covers 16 residues. Germline CDR1 MDHEN, CDR2 SYDVKM.

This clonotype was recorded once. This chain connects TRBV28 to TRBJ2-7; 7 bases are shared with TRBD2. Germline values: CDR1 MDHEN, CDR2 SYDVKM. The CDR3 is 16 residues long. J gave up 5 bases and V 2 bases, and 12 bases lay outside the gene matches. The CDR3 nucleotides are TGTGCCAGCAGTTTAACCTCCAGCGGGGAGGCCCACGAGCAGTACTTC. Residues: CASSLTSSGEAHEQYF.